Listed below are T cell receptor beta chains from one sample, sequenced in a study of blood T cell repertoires in COVID-19. Here immunoSEQ multiplex PCR was the method, and the copy in TCRdb shows in-frame clones only, minus some. Here the sample spans 44,000 or so clones, about 81% being singletons. Material: peripheral blood. The receptors were gathered from a middle-aged man with active COVID-19. CDR3s include the opening cysteine and the closing phenylalanine or tryptophan. Each record gives: D gene, J gene, clone size, V gene, CDR3 DNA, CDR3 protein. D genes are given only for firm matches. Clone size is given for some rows only: seen once, a few or many times, or a class if the clone is expanded.

TRBD2,TRBJ2-1,.,TRBV28,TGTGCCAGCAGTTTACGAGGACTAGCGTACAATGAGCAGTTCTTC,CASSLRGLAYNEQFF
.,TRBJ2-3,once,TRBV7-2,TGTGCCAGCAGGGAGGGACAGCTCCTCAGGGATACGCAGTATTTT,CASREGQLLRDTQYF
TRBD2,TRBJ2-5,.,TRBV9,TGTGCCAGCAGCAGAACTAGCGGGGGGTTCGGAGAGACCCAGTACTTC,CASSRTSGGFGETQYF
TRBD1,TRBJ2-7,.,TRBV12-3/TRBV12-4,TGTGCCAGCAGAGGGACAGGGGCCGAGCAGTACTTC,CASRGTGAEQYF
.,TRBJ2-7,.,TRBV11-2,TGTGCCAGCAATCGGGGTTTGGGCTACGAGCAGTACTTC,CASNRGLGYEQYF
.,TRBJ2-2,.,TRBV11-3,TGTGCCAGCAGCTCCCTCGACACCGGGGAGCTGTTTTTT,CASSSLDTGELFF
TRBD1,TRBJ2-2,.,TRBV19,TGTGCCAGTAGTATCCAGGGGGTACAGACCGGGGAGCTGTTTTTT,CASSIQGVQTGELFF
.,TRBJ2-7,few,TRBV9,TGTGCCAGCGGAGAATACTACGAGCAGTACTTC,CASGEYYEQYF
.,TRBJ1-2,.,TRBV13,TGTGCCAGCAGCTTAGCCCGTGGGCAAAGCATGGGGGCCCGGGATGGCTACACCTTC,CASSLARGQSMGARDGYTF
TRBD2,TRBJ2-6,.,TRBV6-5,TGTGCCGTGGGGGGGTTCCGCTCTGGGGCCAACGTCCTGACTTTC,CAVGGFRSGANVLTF
.,TRBJ1-1,.,TRBV19,TGTGCCAGTAGTATGGAGAGCTACACTGAAGCTTTCTTT,CASSMESYTEAFF
TRBD2,TRBJ2-3,once,TRBV2,TGTGCCAGCAGTGAAGCGCTTCGGCGGGGGGTCACAGATACGCAGTATTTT,CASSEALRRGVTDTQYF
.,TRBJ1-2,few,TRBV19,TGTGCCAGTAGTATAGGCGCAGGGGTCCCATACTATGGCTACACCTTC,CASSIGAGVPYYGYTF
.,TRBJ2-2,few,TRBV4-1,TGCGCCAGCAGCCAAGAAGGAACTAGGCGCTACACCGGGGAGCTGTTTTTT,CASSQEGTRRYTGELFF
TRBD1,TRBJ2-2,.,TRBV6-5,TGTGCCAGCAGCCCCGGGACAGGATCCCCCGGGGAGCTGTTTTTT,CASSPGTGSPGELFF
TRBD1,TRBJ1-1,.,TRBV18,TGTGCCAGCTCACCGCCGGACAGGGAGGCTGAAGCTTTCTTT,CASSPPDREAEAFF
TRBD2,TRBJ2-7,.,TRBV5-1,TGCGCCAGCAGCTTGGCCGGGACTAGCGGGTACGAGCAGTACTTC,CASSLAGTSGYEQYF
.,TRBJ2-5,.,TRBV10-2,TGCGCCAGTACCGTGACCGGGACAAACCAAGAGACCCAGTACTTC,CASTVTGTNQETQYF
.,TRBJ2-5,once,TRBV21-1,TGTGCCAGCAGCAAAATTACGCAGGTCCAAGAGACCCAGTACTTC,CASSKITQVQETQYF
.,TRBJ1-5,.,TRBV18,TGTGCCAGCTCACCATATCCGAGCAGGGATCAGCCCCAGCATTTT,CASSPYPSRDQPQHF
.,TRBJ1-1,.,TRBV7-9,TGTGCCAGCAGCTTAGTTGGGCAGCTTGAAGCTTTCTTT,CASSLVGQLEAFF
TRBD2,TRBJ2-3,once,TRBV27,TGTGCCAGCAGTTCCCTTACTAGCGGTCGGATTAGAGATACGCAGTATTTT,CASSSLTSGRIRDTQYF
TRBD1,TRBJ2-2,.,TRBV10-3,TGTGCCATCAGGGAACAGGGGTCCCCCGGGGAGCTGTTTTTT,CAIREQGSPGELFF
TRBD2,TRBJ2-1,once,TRBV5-6,TGTGCCAGCAGCTTGCCAGGTAGCGGGGGCGGGAATGAGCAGTTCTTC,CASSLPGSGGGNEQFF
TRBD2,TRBJ2-7,.,TRBV11-2,TGTGCCAGCAGCTTAGGCGGGGGGCCTACCTACGAGCAGTACTTC,CASSLGGGPTYEQYF
.,TRBJ2-2,.,TRBV21-1,TGTGCCAGCAGCAAAGCGCCGGGACAGGGAGAGTACACCGGGGAGCTGTTTTTT,CASSKAPGQGEYTGELFF
TRBD1,TRBJ1-6,once,TRBV14,TGTGCCAGCAGCCGACAGGGATGGGGTAATTCACCCCTCCACTTT,CASSRQGWGNSPLHF
TRBD1,TRBJ1-1,.,TRBV5-1,TGCGCCAGCAGTTCCGGGACAGGGATTGGGAACACTGAAGCTTTCTTT,CASSSGTGIGNTEAFF
.,TRBJ2-6,.,TRBV6-1,TGTGCCAGCAGTGATAGGGAGGCTGGGGCCAACGTCCTGACTTTC,CASSDREAGANVLTF
TRBD1,TRBJ2-5,.,TRBV7-6,TGTGCCAGCAGCTCGAAAGTTGACAGGGGGCTTGAGACCCAGTACTTC,CASSSKVDRGLETQYF
TRBD2,TRBJ2-7,.,TRBV7-8,TGTGCCAGCAGCCTAGCGGGGCAGGGGAGCTACGAGCAGTACTTC,CASSLAGQGSYEQYF
TRBD2,TRBJ2-1,.,TRBV7-2,TGTGCCAGCAGCTTACTACTAGCGGGGGTAGGGTACAATGAGCAGTTCTTC,CASSLLLAGVGYNEQFF
.,TRBJ2-5,.,TRBV3-1/TRBV3-2,TGTGCCAGCAGCCACTTCGGGGAGACCCAGTACTTC,CASSHFGETQYF
.,TRBJ2-5,.,TRBV4-1,TGCGCCAGCAGCTCCCAGGAGGGATTTGGGACCCAGTACTTC,CASSSQEGFGTQYF
TRBD1,TRBJ1-2,.,TRBV5-5,TGTGCCAGCACCCCTCATGACAGGGGTGGCTATGGCTACACCTTC,CASTPHDRGGYGYTF
.,TRBJ2-7,few,TRBV6-2/TRBV6-3,TGTGCCAGCAGTGCTTACGGGACATCCTCCTACGAGCAGTACTTC,CASSAYGTSSYEQYF
.,TRBJ2-3,.,TRBV10-2,TGCGCCAGCAGCGGACATTCTAGCACAGATACGCAGTATTTT,CASSGHSSTDTQYF